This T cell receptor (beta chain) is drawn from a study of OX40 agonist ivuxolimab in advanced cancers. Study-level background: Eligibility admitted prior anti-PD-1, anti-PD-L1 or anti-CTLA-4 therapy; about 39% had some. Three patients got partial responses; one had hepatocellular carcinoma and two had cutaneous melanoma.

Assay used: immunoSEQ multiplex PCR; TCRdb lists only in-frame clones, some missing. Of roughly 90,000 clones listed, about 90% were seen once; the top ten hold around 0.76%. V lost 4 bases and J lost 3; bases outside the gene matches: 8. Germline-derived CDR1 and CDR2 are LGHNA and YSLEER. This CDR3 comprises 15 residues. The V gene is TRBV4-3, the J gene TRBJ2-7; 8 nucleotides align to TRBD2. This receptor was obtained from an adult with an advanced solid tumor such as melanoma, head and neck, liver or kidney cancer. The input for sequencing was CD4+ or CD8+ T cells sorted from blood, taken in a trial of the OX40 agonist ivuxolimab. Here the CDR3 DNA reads TGCGCCAGCAGCCTAAGGACGGGACTAGACTACGAGCAGTACTTC. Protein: CASSLRTGLDYEQYF.